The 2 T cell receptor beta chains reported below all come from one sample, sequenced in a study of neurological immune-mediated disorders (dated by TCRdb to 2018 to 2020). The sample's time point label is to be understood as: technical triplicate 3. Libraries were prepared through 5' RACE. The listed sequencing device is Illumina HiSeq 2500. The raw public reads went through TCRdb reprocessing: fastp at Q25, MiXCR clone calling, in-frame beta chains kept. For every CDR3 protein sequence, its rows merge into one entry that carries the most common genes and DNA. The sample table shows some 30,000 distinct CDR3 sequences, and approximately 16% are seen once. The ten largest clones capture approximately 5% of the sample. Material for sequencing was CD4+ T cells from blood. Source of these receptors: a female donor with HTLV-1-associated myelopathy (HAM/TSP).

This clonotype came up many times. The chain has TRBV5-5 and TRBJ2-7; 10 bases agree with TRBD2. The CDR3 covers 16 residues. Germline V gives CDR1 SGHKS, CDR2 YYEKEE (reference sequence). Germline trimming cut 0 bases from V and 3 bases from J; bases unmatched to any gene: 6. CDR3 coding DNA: TGTGCCAGCAGCTTGGGACTAGCGGGTTCCCTCTACGAGCAGTACTTC. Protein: CASSLGLAGSLYEQYF.

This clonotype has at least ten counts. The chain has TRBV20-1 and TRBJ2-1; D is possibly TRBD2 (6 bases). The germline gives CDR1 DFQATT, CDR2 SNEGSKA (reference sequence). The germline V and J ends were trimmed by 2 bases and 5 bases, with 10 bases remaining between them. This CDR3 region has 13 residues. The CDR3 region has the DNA TGCAGTGCTAGACGGCTAGCGAACAATGAGCAGTTCTTC. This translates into CSARRLANNEQFF.